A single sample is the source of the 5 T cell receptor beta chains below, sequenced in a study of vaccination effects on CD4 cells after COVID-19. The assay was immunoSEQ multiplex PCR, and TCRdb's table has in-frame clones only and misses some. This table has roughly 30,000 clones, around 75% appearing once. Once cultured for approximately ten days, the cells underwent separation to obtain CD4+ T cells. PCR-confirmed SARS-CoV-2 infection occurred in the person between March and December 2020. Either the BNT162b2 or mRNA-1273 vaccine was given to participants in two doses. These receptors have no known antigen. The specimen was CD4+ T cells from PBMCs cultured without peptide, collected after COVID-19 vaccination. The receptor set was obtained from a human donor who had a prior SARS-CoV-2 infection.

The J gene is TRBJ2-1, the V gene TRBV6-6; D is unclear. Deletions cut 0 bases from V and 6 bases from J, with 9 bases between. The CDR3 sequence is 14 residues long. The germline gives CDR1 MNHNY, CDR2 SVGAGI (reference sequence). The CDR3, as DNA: TGTGCCAGCAGTTACTCTTTGGCGTTCAATGAGCAGTTCTTC. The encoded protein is CASSYSLAFNEQFF.

CDR3 bases: TGCGCCAGCAGCCAAGGTGGGGGGAGCTCCTACAATGAGCAGTTCTTC. Translating it yields CASSQGGGSSYNEQFF. This chain links TRBV4-1 with TRBJ2-1; weak D call: TRBD2 (6 bases). The germline V gene encodes CDR1 MGHRA and CDR2 YSYEKL. The ends were cut back, 1 base at V and 0 bases at J, with 10 bases in the middle. The CDR3 is 16 amino acids.

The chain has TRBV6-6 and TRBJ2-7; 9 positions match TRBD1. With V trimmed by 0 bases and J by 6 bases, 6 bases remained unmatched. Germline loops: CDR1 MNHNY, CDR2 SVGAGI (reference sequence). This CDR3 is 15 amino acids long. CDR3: CASSYSAGTGFEQYF. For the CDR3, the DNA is TGTGCCAGCAGTTACTCGGCCGGGACAGGGTTCGAGCAGTACTTC.

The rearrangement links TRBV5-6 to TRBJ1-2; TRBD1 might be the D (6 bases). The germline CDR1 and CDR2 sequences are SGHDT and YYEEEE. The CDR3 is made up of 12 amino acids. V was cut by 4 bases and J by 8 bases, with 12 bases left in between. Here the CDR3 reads CASSQTGLGYTF. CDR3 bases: TGTGCCAGCAGCCAGACAGGTCTGGGCTACACCTTC. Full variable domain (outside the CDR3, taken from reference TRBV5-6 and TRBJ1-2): DAGVTQSPTHLIKTRGQQVTLRCSPKSGHDTVSWYQQALGQGPQFIFQYYEEEERQRGNFPDRFSGHQFPNYSSELNVNALLLGDSALYLCASSQTGLGYTFGSGTRLTVV.

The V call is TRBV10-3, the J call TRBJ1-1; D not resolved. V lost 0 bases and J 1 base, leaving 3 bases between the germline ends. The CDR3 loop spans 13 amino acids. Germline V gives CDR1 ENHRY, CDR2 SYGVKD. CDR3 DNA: TGTGCCATCAGTGAGTCGGAGAACACTGAAGCTTTCTTT. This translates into CAISESENTEAFF.